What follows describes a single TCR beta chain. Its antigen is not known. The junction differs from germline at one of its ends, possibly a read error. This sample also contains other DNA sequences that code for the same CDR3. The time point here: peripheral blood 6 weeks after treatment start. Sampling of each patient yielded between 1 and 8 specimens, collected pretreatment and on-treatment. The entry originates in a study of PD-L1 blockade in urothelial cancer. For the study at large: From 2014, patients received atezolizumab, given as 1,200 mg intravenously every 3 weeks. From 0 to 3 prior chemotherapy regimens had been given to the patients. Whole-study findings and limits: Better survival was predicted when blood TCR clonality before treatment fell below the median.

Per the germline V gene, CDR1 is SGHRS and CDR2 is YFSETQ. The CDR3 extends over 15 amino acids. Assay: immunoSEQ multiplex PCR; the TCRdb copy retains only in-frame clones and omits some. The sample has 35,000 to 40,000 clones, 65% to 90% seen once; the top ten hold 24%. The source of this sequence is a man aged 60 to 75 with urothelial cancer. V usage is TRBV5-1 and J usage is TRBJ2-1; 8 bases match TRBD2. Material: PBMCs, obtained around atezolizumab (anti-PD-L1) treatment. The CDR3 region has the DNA TGCGCTAGCAGAACCAGCGGGGGCGCCTACAATGAGCAGTTCTTC. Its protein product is CASRTSGGAYNEQFF.